Presented here are 24 T cell receptor beta chains from one specimen sequenced in a study of blood T cell repertoires in COVID-19. Profiling relied on immunoSEQ multiplex PCR, and the TCRdb table lists in-frame clones only, not all of them. The sample yields some 250,000 clones, approximately 78% seen once. The sequencing sample was made of peripheral blood. These receptors all come from a woman between 18 and 29 years old with acute or convalescent COVID-19.

About this clone itself: The limits of the CDR3 on the DNA are not certain, so only TCRdb's listed CDR3 is given. CDR3 sequence: CASRLAWGQGNYEQYF. The J gene is TRBJ2-7, the V gene TRBV12-2; TRBD1 reflects the table's D call only, with no check against the DNA. TRBV12-2 is termed a pseudogene. 16 amino acids form the CDR3, both terminal residues included.

This CDR3 is CASSIGPGNTIYF. CDR3 nucleotides: TGTGCCAGTAGTATAGGGCCTGGAAACACCATATATTTT. This chain connects TRBV19 to TRBJ1-3; no reliable D call. The CDR3 extends over 13 amino acids. V was cut by 1 base and J by 2 bases, with 3 bases left in between. Germline V gives CDR1 LNHDA, CDR2 SQIVND (reference sequence).

The chain employs TRBV18 and TRBJ1-2; tentatively, D is TRBD1 (6 bases). V shed 2 bases and J shed 3 bases, with 10 bases lying between them. The CDR3 runs to 14 residues. The germline V gene encodes CDR1 KGHSH and CDR2 LQKENI. CDR3 sequence reads: CASSPGGADYGYTF. The DNA of the CDR3 is TGTGCCAGCTCACCAGGGGGGGCTGACTATGGCTACACCTTC.

The genes are TRBV7-2 and TRBJ2-4; TRBD2 aligns across 12 bases. Trimming removed 6 bases from V and 6 bases from J; junction bases left unmatched: 6. This CDR3 is 15 amino acids long. The germline CDR1 and CDR2 sequences are SGHTA and FQGNSA. The CDR3 sequence: CASRETSGGLNIQYF. CDR3 DNA: TGTGCCAGCAGAGAGACTAGCGGGGGACTAAACATTCAGTACTTC. Full variable domain (outside the CDR3, taken from reference TRBV7-2 and TRBJ2-4): GAGVSQSPSNKVTEKGKDVELRCDPISGHTALYWYRQSLGQGLEFLIYFQGNSAPDKSGLPSDRFSAERTGGSVSTLTIQRTQQEDSAVYLCASRETSGGLNIQYFGAGTRLSVL.

V is TRBV5-8 and J is TRBJ2-5, with D uncertain. This CDR3 spans 16 amino acids. Germline V gene sequence: CDR1 SGHTS, CDR2 YDEGEE. Trimming stripped 1 base from V and 3 bases from J, with 16 bases between. In DNA form, the CDR3 reads TGTGCCAGCAGCTTGCTTAGGCTCACTCTAGAAGAGACCCAGTACTTC. Protein sequence: CASSLLRLTLEETQYF.

The chain has TRBV27 and TRBJ2-1; D ambiguous. Trimming removed 4 bases at V and 1 base at J, with 5 bases between. The CDR3 has 13 amino acids. Germline loops: CDR1 MNHEY, CDR2 SMNVEV (reference sequence). DNA of the CDR3: TGTGCCAGCAGTTCCCAATCCTACAATGAGCAGTTCTTC. This encodes CASSSQSYNEQFF.

This chain uses TRBV7-2 with TRBJ2-7; 9 positions match TRBD2. The CDR3 covers 16 residues. In germline, CDR1 is SGHTA, CDR2 FQGNSA. Unmatched junction bases numbered 6, after V lost 2 bases and J lost 1 base. CDR3: CASSLMGTSGSYEQYF. The DNA for the CDR3 is TGTGCCAGCAGCTTAATGGGTACTAGCGGGTCCTACGAGCAGTACTTC.

DNA for the CDR3: TGCGCCAGCAGCTTGGATAACTCTGGAAACACCATATATTTT. Its protein is CASSLDNSGNTIYF. The V and J genes are TRBV5-1 and TRBJ1-3; no firm D call. V was shortened by 0 bases and J by 0 bases, with 4 bases between the two germline ends. The V gene's germline CDR1 is SGHRS and CDR2 YFSETQ. The CDR3 loop spans 14 amino acids.

This clone was counted a few times. This rearrangement joins TRBV3-1 (or the pseudogene TRBV3-2) to TRBJ1-6; no firm D call. The CDR3 runs 14 residues. CDR1 is LGHDT, CDR2 YNNKEL, per germline (reference sequence). The ends were cut back, 0 bases at V and 6 bases at J, with 6 bases in the middle. The CDR3 DNA follows: TGTGCCAGCAGCCAAGACGTCTCTAATTCACCCCTCCACTTT. This codes for CASSQDVSNSPLHF.

This chain links TRBV5-1 with TRBJ1-1, with 9 bases lining up with TRBD1. Germline V lookup: CDR1 SGHRS, CDR2 YFSETQ. CDR3 length: 15 residues. The V and J ends lost 0 bases and 4 bases, in that order; junction bases with no gene match: 4. The CDR3 DNA reads TGCGCCAGCAGCTTGGAGGGGACAGGGTTCACTGAAGCTTTCTTT. Protein: CASSLEGTGFTEAFF.

The J gene is TRBJ2-2, the V gene TRBV7-2; a possible D gene is TRBD1 (6 bases). This CDR3 is 15 amino acids long. Germline V gives CDR1 SGHTA, CDR2 FQGNSA. The germline V and J ends were trimmed by 2 bases and 4 bases, with 11 bases remaining between them. Here the CDR3 reads CASSLPGQPTGELFF. Here the CDR3 DNA reads TGTGCCAGCAGCTTACCCGGACAGCCCACCGGGGAGCTGTTTTTT.

This clone was recorded only once. The chain links TRBV14 to TRBJ1-2, with a tentative D call TRBD1 (5 bases). CDR3 length equals 16 residues. Germline values: CDR1 SGHDN, CDR2 FVKESK. V lost 1 base and J 1 base, leaving 13 bases between the germline ends. The CDR3 coding sequence is TGTGCCAGCAGCCAAGGGGGGACTCTCCTTAACTATGGCTACACCTTC. Protein: CASSQGGTLLNYGYTF.

CDR3 sequence: CASSFNPREGQYEQFF. CDR3 sequence (DNA): TGTGCCAGCAGCTTTAATCCTCGGGAGGGCCAATATGAGCAGTTCTTC. This chain uses TRBV7-9 with TRBJ2-1; 8 bases are shared with TRBD2. CDR3 length equals 16 residues. V lost 3 bases to trimming and J lost 8 bases; unmatched junction nucleotides: 12. Per germline, CDR1 SEHNR and CDR2 FQNEAQ (reference sequence).

This clone appeared a single time. V and J are TRBV19 and TRBJ1-2, with a possible D match to TRBD1 (6 bases). The V and J ends lost 3 bases and 2 bases respectively, with 13 bases between them. The CDR3 runs 15 residues. Germline V gene data show CDR1 as LNHDA and CDR2 as SQIVND (reference sequence). The CDR3 here is CASSIPGTPNYGYTF. The CDR3 DNA reads as TGTGCCAGTAGTATCCCCGGGACACCGAACTATGGCTACACCTTC.

V is TRBV7-9 and J is TRBJ2-1, with 8 bases fitting TRBD2. Germline assignment: CDR1 SEHNR and CDR2 FQNEAQ (reference sequence). Losses at the gene ends were 0 bases for V and 9 bases for J; bases not matched to a gene: 4. The CDR3 covers 14 residues. The DNA of the CDR3 is TGTGCCAGCAGCTTAGCGCGAGCGGGAGCTGAGCAGTTCTTC. Its protein product is CASSLARAGAEQFF.

The chain joins TRBV25-1 to TRBJ1-3, with D unresolved. CDR1 is MGHDK and CDR2 is SYGVNS in the germline V gene. The V end was cut by 6 bases, the J end by 6 bases, with 9 bases between. The CDR3 has 12 residues. DNA for the CDR3: TGTGCCAGCAGCCCCCGGGTAAACACCATATATTTT. This translates into CASSPRVNTIYF.

The rearrangement links TRBV7-9 to TRBJ2-3; D perhaps matches TRBD1 (6 bases). Trimming removed 1 base at V and 4 bases at J, with 21 bases between. This CDR3 region has 18 residues. The V gene's germline CDR1 is SEHNR and CDR2 FQNEAQ (reference sequence). The CDR3 loop is CASSLEVYMGRGPDTQYF. DNA for the CDR3: TGTGCCAGCAGCTTAGAGGTTTATATGGGCAGGGGTCCAGATACGCAGTATTTT.

The rearrangement uses TRBV7-9 and TRBJ1-1; TRBD1 matches 8 bases. V shed 1 base and J 8 bases; nucleotides not matched to a gene: 6. CDR1 SEHNR and CDR2 FQNEAQ come from the germline V gene (reference sequence). This CDR3 has 14 residues. CDR3 loop: CASSLGTGWPEAFF. The CDR3 nucleotides read TGTGCCAGCAGCTTAGGGACAGGGTGGCCAGAAGCTTTCTTT.

The V gene is TRBV27, the J gene TRBJ1-5; possible D gene TRBD1, 5 bases. Germline loops: CDR1 MNHEY, CDR2 SMNVEV (reference sequence). V lost 6 bases and J 1 base, leaving 22 bases between the germline ends. The length of the CDR3 is 18 residues. CDR3 nucleotide sequence: TGTGCCAGCAGCATTCGGGGCAGCGGGGGATTGAGCAATCAGCCCCAGCATTTT. Amino acid sequence: CASSIRGSGGLSNQPQHF.

The CDR3 coding sequence is TGTGCCACCGCTAGCGGTCTGAGCACAGATACGCAGTATTTT. This codes for CATASGLSTDTQYF. V and J are TRBV10-3 and TRBJ2-3, with 7 bases that match TRBD2. V was pared by 10 bases and J by 0 bases, with 7 bases of the junction left unmatched. Germline V CDR1 and CDR2: ENHRY, SYGVKD. The CDR3 is 14 amino acids.

The chain joins TRBV7-9 to TRBJ1-2, with 9 bases lining up with TRBD1. Trimming took 3 bases from V and 4 from J; bases not matched to a gene: 6. From germline, CDR1 is SEHNR and CDR2 FQNEAQ (reference sequence). The CDR3 is 15 residues long. Written as DNA, the CDR3 is TGTGCCAGCAGCTTGGGACAGGGATCGGTCTATGGCTACACCTTC. Translated, it gives CASSLGQGSVYGYTF.

The V call is TRBV7-2, the J call TRBJ1-5; D gene uncertain. Germline values: CDR1 SGHTA, CDR2 FQGNSA. The CDR3 is 14 amino acids. V lost 1 base and J 7 bases, leaving 11 bases between the germline ends. CDR3 sequence reads: CASSLEPLEQPQHF. The CDR3 DNA is TGTGCCAGCAGCTTAGAGCCCTTGGAGCAGCCCCAGCATTTT.

V gene TRBV19 combines with J gene TRBJ2-1, with 7 bases lining up with TRBD1. The CDR3 totals 15 residues. Trimming took 7 bases from V and 1 from J; bases not matched to a gene: 7. CDR1 and CDR2 from the germline V gene are LNHDA and SQIVND (reference sequence). CDR3 sequence: CASTPGQTSYNEQFF. The DNA for the CDR3 is TGTGCCAGTACCCCGGGACAGACGTCCTACAATGAGCAGTTCTTC.

The J gene is TRBJ2-7, the V gene TRBV11-3; tentatively, D is TRBD2 (5 bases). Germline-derived CDR1 and CDR2 are SGHNT and YENEEA. Trimming removed 1 base at V and 0 bases at J, with 10 bases between. CDR3 length equals 15 residues. CDR3 sequence: CASSLGRGSSYEQYF. The CDR3 DNA sequence: TGTGCCAGCAGCTTAGGACGGGGAAGCTCCTACGAGCAGTACTTC.